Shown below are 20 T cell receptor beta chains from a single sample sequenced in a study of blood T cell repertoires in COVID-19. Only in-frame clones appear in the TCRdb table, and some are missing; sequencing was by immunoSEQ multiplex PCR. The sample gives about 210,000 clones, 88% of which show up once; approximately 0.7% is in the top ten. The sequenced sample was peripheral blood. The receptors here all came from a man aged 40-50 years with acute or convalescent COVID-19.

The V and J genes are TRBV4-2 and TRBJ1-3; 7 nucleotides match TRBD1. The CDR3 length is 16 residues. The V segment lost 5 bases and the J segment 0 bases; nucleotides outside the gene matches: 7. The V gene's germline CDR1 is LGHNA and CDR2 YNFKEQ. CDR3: CASSNSGTDSGNTIYF. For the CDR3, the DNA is TGTGCCAGCAGCAACTCCGGGACAGACTCTGGAAACACCATATATTTT.

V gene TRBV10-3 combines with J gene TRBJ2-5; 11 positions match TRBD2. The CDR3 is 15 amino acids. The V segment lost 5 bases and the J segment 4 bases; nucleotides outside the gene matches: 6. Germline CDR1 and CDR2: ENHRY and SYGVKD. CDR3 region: CAISPRLAGLETQYF. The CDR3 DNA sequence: TGTGCCATCAGTCCCCGACTAGCGGGACTAGAGACCCAGTACTTC.

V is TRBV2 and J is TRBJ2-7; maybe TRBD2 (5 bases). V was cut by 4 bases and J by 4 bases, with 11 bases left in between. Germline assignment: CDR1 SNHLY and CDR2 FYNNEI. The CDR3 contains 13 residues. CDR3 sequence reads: CASSVGPGYEQYF. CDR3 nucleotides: TGTGCCAGCAGTGTCGGTCCGGGGTACGAGCAGTACTTC.

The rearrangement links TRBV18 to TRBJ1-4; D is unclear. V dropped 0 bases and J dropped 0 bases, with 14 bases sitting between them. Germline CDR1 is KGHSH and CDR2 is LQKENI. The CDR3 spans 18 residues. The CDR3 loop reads CASSPPSGHDATNEKLFF. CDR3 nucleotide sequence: TGTGCCAGCTCACCACCCTCAGGCCACGATGCAACTAATGAAAAACTGTTTTTT. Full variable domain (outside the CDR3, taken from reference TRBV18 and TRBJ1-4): NAGVMQNPRHLVRRRGQEARLRCSPMKGHSHVYWYRQLPEEGLKFMVYLQKENIIDESGMPKERFSAEFPKEGPSILRIQQVVRGDSAAYFCASSPPSGHDATNEKLFFGSGTQLSVL.

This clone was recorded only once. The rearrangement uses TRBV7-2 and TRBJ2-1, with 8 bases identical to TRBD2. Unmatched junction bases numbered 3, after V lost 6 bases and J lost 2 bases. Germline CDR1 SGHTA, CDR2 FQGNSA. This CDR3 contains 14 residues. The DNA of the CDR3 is TGTGCCAGCAGTACGGGGGGGCCCTACAATGAGCAGTTCTTC. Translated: CASSTGGPYNEQFF.

CDR3 coding DNA: TGTGCCAGCAGCTTGGAGTCCCCCGAGCAGTTCTTC. This encodes CASSLESPEQFF. The genes are TRBV7-9 and TRBJ2-1; D is ambiguous. CDR1 and CDR2 (germline): SEHNR, FQNEAQ (reference sequence). The CDR3 is 12 residues long. The V end lost 3 bases, the J end lost 10 bases, and 10 bases lay between the germline ends.

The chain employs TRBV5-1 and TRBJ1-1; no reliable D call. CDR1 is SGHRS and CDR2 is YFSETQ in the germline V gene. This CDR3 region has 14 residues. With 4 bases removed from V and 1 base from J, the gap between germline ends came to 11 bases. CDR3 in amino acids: CASSAEVGNTEAFF. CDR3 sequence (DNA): TGCGCCAGCAGCGCGGAGGTGGGGAACACTGAAGCTTTCTTT.

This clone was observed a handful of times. CDR3 amino acids: CASSFPNTEAFF. For the CDR3, the DNA is TGTGCCAGCAGTTTCCCAAACACTGAAGCTTTCTTT. The chain recombines TRBV28 with TRBJ1-1; D is unresolved. Trimming stripped 3 bases from V and 2 bases from J, with 4 bases between. The germline V gene encodes CDR1 MDHEN and CDR2 SYDVKM. CDR3 length: 12 residues.

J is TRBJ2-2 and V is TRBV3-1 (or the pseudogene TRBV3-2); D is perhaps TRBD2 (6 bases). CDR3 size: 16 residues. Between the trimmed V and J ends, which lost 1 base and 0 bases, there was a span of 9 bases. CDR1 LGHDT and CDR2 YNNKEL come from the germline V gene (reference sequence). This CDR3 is CASSQGAGTNTGELFF. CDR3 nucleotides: TGTGCCAGCAGCCAAGGCGCGGGAACGAACACCGGGGAGCTGTTTTTT.

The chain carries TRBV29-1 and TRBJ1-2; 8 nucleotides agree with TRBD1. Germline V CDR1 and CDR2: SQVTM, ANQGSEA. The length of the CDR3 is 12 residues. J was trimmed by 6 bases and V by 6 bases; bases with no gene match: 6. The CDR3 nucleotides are TGCAGCGTCTCAGGGGGCGGCGATGGCTACACCTTC. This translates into CSVSGGGDGYTF. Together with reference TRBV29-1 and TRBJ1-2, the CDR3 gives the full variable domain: SAVISQKPSRDICQRGTSLTIQCQVDSQVTMMFWYRQQPGQSLTLIATANQGSEATYESGFVIDKFPISRPNLTFSTLTVSNMSPEDSSIYLCSVSGGGDGYTFGSGTRLTVV.

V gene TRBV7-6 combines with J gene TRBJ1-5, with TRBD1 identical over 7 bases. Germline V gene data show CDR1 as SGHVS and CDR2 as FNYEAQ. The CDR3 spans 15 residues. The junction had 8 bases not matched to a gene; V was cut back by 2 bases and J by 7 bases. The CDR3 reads CASSLRQGGGQPQHF. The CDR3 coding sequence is TGTGCCAGCAGCTTACGACAGGGCGGAGGGCAGCCCCAGCATTTT.

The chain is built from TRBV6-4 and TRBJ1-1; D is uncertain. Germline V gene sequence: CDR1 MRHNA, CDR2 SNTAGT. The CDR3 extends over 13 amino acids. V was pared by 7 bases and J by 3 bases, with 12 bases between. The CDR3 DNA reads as TGTGCCAGCAAAGGAGACCCCCACACTGAAGCTTTCTTT. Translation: CASKGDPHTEAFF.

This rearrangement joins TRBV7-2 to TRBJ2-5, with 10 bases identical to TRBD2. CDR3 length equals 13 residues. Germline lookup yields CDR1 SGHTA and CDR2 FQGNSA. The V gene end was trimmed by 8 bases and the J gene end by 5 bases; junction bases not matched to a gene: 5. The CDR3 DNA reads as TGTGCCAGCCAAGCGGGGGGGGGTGAGACCCAGTACTTC. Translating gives CASQAGGGETQYF. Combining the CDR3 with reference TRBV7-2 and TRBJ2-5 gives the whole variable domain GAGVSQSPSNKVTEKGKDVELRCDPISGHTALYWYRQSLGQGLEFLIYFQGNSAPDKSGLPSDRFSAERTGGSVSTLTIQRTQQEDSAVYLCASQAGGGETQYFGPGTRLLVL.

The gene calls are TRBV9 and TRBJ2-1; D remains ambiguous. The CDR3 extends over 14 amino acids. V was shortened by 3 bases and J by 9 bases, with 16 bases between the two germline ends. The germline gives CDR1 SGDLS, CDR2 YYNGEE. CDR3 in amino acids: CASSEWAATLEQFF. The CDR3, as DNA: TGTGCCAGCAGCGAATGGGCCGCTACGCTTGAGCAGTTCTTC.

The CDR3 DNA is TGTGCCAGCAGTTTACAGGAACAGCCCCAGCATTTT. This codes for CASSLQEQPQHF. The chain links TRBV28 to TRBJ1-5; D ambiguous. V was clipped by 2 bases and J by 7 bases, with 6 bases between them. Germline V gives CDR1 MDHEN, CDR2 SYDVKM. CDR3 length equals 12 residues.

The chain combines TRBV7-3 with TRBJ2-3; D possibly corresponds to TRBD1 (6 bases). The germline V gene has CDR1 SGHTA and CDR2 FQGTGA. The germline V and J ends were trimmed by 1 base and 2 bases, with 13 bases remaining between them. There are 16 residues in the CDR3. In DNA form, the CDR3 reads TGTGCCAGCAGCTTAATTGGGGGCGGACACACAGATACGCAGTATTTT. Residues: CASSLIGGGHTDTQYF.

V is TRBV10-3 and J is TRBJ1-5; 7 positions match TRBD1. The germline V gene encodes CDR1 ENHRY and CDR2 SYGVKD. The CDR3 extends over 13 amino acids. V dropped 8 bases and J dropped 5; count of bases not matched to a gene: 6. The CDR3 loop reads CAIGAGGDQPQHF. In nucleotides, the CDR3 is TGTGCCATCGGAGCAGGGGGTGATCAGCCCCAGCATTTT.

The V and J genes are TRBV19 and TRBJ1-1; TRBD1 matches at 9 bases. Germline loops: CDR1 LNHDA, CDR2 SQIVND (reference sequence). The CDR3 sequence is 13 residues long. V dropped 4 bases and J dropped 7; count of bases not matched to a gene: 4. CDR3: CASSTTTGGEAFF. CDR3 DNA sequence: TGTGCCAGTAGTACTACGACAGGGGGTGAAGCTTTCTTT.

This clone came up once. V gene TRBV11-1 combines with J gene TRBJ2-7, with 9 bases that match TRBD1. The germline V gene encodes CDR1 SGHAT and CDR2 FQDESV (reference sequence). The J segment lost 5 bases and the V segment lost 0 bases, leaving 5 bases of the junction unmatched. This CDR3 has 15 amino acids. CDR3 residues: CASSLAGTGYDEQYF. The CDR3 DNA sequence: TGTGCCAGCAGCTTAGCCGGGACAGGGTACGACGAGCAGTACTTC.

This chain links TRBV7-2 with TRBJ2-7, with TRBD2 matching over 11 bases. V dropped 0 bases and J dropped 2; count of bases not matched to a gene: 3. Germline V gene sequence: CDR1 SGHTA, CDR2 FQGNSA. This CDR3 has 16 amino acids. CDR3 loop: CASSLATSGIAYEQYF. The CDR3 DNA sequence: TGTGCCAGCAGCTTAGCGACTAGCGGGATCGCCTACGAGCAGTACTTC.